These 3 T cell receptor beta chains came from one sample sequenced in a study of T cell repertoires and HLA-DP antigens. Libraries were prepared by immunoSEQ multiplex PCR; TCRdb keeps only in-frame clonotypes and omits some of them. The table records more than 90,000 clones, more than 85% of them present only once. Their antigens are not known. The sample was CD4+ T cells from PBMCs. The receptor set was obtained from a woman between 18 and 30 years old in good health and CMV-seronegative.

This chain connects TRBV18 to TRBJ2-3; D might be TRBD2 (5 bases). The V end was cut by 3 bases, the J end by 2 bases, with 6 bases between. CDR3 size: 13 residues. Germline CDR1 is KGHSH and CDR2 is LQKENI. CDR3 region: CASSPGITDTQYF. In nucleotides, the CDR3 is TGTGCCAGCTCACCCGGGATCACAGATACGCAGTATTTT.

The chain couples TRBV5-4 to TRBJ1-1; D unclear. From germline, CDR1 is SGHNT and CDR2 YYREEE (reference sequence). Between the trimmed V and J ends, which lost 1 base and 0 bases, there was a span of 7 bases. The CDR3 is 14 residues long. This CDR3 is CASSLSQLNTEAFF. The CDR3 nucleotides read TGTGCCAGCAGCTTGAGCCAGTTGAACACTGAAGCTTTCTTT.

The chain joins TRBV5-1 to TRBJ2-3, with 11 nucleotides matching TRBD2. After removal of 3 bases from V and 2 bases from J, the junction contained 5 bases not matched to a gene. There are 16 residues in the CDR3. The germline V gene has CDR1 SGHRS and CDR2 YFSETQ. Here the CDR3 reads CASSSLAGGFTDTQYF. CDR3 DNA sequence: TGCGCCAGCAGCTCCTTAGCGGGGGGGTTCACAGATACGCAGTATTTT.